This T cell receptor beta chain was captured in a study of T cell changes during pregnancy in multiple sclerosis. TCRdb's copy holds only in-frame clones and misses some; the assay was immunoSEQ multiplex PCR. The repertoire holds about 79,000 clones, with about 89% as singletons. This CDR3 is built from 17 residues. The germline V gene encodes CDR1 LGHNA and CDR2 YNFKEQ. V was shortened by 0 bases and J by 0 bases, with 13 bases between the two germline ends. The sequences come from CD4+ T cells from peripheral blood mononuclear cells, collected in the second trimester of pregnancy. This TCR was recovered from a female donor with multiple sclerosis, enrolled in a pregnancy study. V and J are TRBV4-2 and TRBJ2-3; no reliable D call. The CDR3 region has the DNA TGTGCCAGCAGCCAAGATCCCTTAGCATCTAGCACAGATACGCAGTATTTT. Translation: CASSQDPLASSTDTQYF.